This TCR beta chain was retrieved from a study of T cells in women clearing cervical HPV infection. Study-wide points: Each sample's T-cell count was unknown, possibly confounding richness. CIN3+ cases had significantly higher TCR richness than controls; evenness did not differ.

In regard to this clone: Antigen unknown. The read falls 3 residues short of the CDR3 end, and the missing part is taken from the germline J gene.

immunoSEQ multiplex PCR used an average of roughly 1,300 ng genomic DNA. TCRdb's copy holds only in-frame clones and misses some; the assay was immunoSEQ multiplex PCR. Its clone listing holds tens of thousands of clones. CDR3 size: 13 residues. Germline-derived CDR1 and CDR2 are SGHTA and FQGNSA. V was shortened by 0 bases and J by 6 bases, with 7 bases between the two germline ends. The receptor comes from a woman between 18 and 75 years old with a cervical HPV16 infection that either progressed to CIN3+ or cleared (not recorded which). The gene calls are TRBV7-2 and TRBJ2-3; D ambiguous. Sequenced: blood buffy coat. The CDR3 region is CASSLASVDTQYF. The CDR3 DNA, read in part, is TGTGCCAGCAGCTTAGCTTCTGTGGATACG.